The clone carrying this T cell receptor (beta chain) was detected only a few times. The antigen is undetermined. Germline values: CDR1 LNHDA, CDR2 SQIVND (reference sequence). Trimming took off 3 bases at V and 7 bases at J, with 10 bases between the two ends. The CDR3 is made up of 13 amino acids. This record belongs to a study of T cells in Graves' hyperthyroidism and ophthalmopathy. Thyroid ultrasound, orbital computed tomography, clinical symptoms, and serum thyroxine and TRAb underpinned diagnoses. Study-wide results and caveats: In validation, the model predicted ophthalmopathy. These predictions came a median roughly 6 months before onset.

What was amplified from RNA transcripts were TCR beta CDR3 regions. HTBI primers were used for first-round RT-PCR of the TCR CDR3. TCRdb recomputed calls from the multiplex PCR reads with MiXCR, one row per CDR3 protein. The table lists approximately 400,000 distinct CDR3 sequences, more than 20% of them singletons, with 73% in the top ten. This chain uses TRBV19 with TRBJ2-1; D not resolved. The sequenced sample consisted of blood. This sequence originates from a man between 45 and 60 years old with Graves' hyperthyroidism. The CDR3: CASSIRFANEQFF. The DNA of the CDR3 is TGTGCCAGTAGTATTCGGTTTGCGAATGAGCAGTTCTTC.